These 29 T cell receptor beta chains were sequenced from one sample in a study of cytomegalovirus exposure and HLA in healthy donors. In the PCR, 60 Vbeta and 13 Jbeta primers were used. TCRdb's table, derived via immunoSEQ multiplex PCR, lists solely in-frame clones and lacks some. The sample records roughly 120,000 clones, 65% to 90% being singletons. Sequenced sample: PBMCs. These receptors originate from a woman in her 30s in good health and CMV-seronegative.

V gene TRBV28 combines with J gene TRBJ2-2; D is undetermined. The CDR3 runs to 16 residues. V was pared by 6 bases and J by 3 bases, with 17 bases between. CDR1 is MDHEN and CDR2 is SYDVKM in the germline V gene. The CDR3 DNA sequence: TGTGCCAGCAGCCCTGGCGCTAGGCACGACACCGGGGAGCTGTTTTTT. This translates into CASSPGARHDTGELFF.

The chain employs TRBV15 and TRBJ2-1, with D perhaps TRBD2 (5 bases). V shed 3 bases and J shed 7 bases, with 10 bases lying between them. Germline V gene sequence: CDR1 LNHNV, CDR2 YYDKDF (reference sequence). The length of the CDR3 is 13 residues. The CDR3: CATSRPEGNEQFF. CDR3 coding DNA: TGTGCCACCAGCAGGCCTGAGGGTAATGAGCAGTTCTTC.

The V gene is TRBV7-3, the J gene TRBJ2-1; 12 bases match TRBD2. J gave up 5 bases and V 8 bases, and 1 base lay outside the gene matches. Germline V gene lookup returns CDR1 SGHTA and CDR2 FQGTGA. There are 13 residues in the CDR3. The CDR3 DNA reads TGTGCCAGCGCTAGCGGGAGGGACAATGAGCAGTTCTTC. Translating gives CASASGRDNEQFF.

The genes are TRBV18 and TRBJ1-2, with D perhaps TRBD1 (5 bases). Germline values: CDR1 KGHSH, CDR2 LQKENI. Trimming took 2 bases from V and 7 from J, leaving 20 bases between them. This CDR3 has 16 residues. The CDR3, as DNA: TGTGCCAGCTCACCAGAGTCAGGGTTAGCTCTCGGTGGCTACACCTTC. Residues: CASSPESGLALGGYTF.

This clone showed up just once. This chain links TRBV2 with TRBJ2-3; 10 nucleotides agree with TRBD2. The ends lost 4 bases at V and 4 bases at J; junction bases unmatched: 5. The CDR3 contains 15 residues. The germline V gene has CDR1 SNHLY and CDR2 FYNNEI. The CDR3 protein is CASSVTSGQADTQYF. CDR3 in DNA: TGTGCCAGCAGTGTGACTAGCGGGCAGGCAGATACGCAGTATTTT.

The gene calls are TRBV7-2 and TRBJ2-6; 8 bases map to TRBD1. The germline V gene encodes CDR1 SGHTA and CDR2 FQGNSA. The CDR3 runs 18 residues. With V trimmed by 1 base and J by 3 bases, 8 bases remained unmatched. CDR3 amino acids: CASSLDSGGLGGANVLTF. The DNA of the CDR3 is TGTGCCAGCAGCTTAGATTCAGGGGGCCTAGGTGGGGCCAACGTCCTGACTTTC.

The table lists this clone with a few counts. J is TRBJ2-2 and V is TRBV5-1; 13 bases are shared with TRBD2. The V gene end was trimmed by 3 bases and the J gene end by 7 bases; junction bases not matched to a gene: 3. Germline CDR1 is SGHRS and CDR2 is YFSETQ. The CDR3 totals 15 residues. The CDR3 here is CASSSGLAGNGELFF. CDR3 DNA: TGCGCCAGCAGCTCGGGACTAGCGGGAAACGGGGAGCTGTTTTTT.

The J gene is TRBJ1-3, the V gene TRBV10-2; tentatively, D is TRBD1 (5 bases). The CDR3 is made up of 16 amino acids. The ends were cut back, 0 bases at V and 1 base at J, with 10 bases in the middle. Germline V gene data show CDR1 as WSHSY and CDR2 as SAAADI. The CDR3 spells CASSESLGRSGNTIYF. The CDR3 DNA sequence: TGCGCCAGCAGTGAGTCGTTGGGGCGTTCTGGAAACACCATATATTTT.

The chain links TRBV6-1 to TRBJ2-6; 9 nucleotides match TRBD1. V shed 10 bases and J 3 bases; nucleotides not matched to a gene: 1. Germline CDR1 reads MNHNS; CDR2 reads SASEGT. The CDR3 has 13 residues. CDR3 nucleotides: TGTGCCAACAGGGGGCGTGGGGCCAACGTCCTGACTTTC. It specifies CANRGRGANVLTF.

The rearrangement links TRBV7-2 to TRBJ2-3; possible D gene TRBD2, 6 bases. The V and J ends lost 1 base and 6 bases respectively, with 11 bases between them. CDR1 SGHTA and CDR2 FQGNSA come from the germline V gene. This CDR3 is 14 amino acids long. The CDR3 nucleotides are TGTGCCAGCAGCTTAGGGCAGGGAGGTGATACGCAGTATTTT. Translation gives CASSLGQGGDTQYF.

This chain joins TRBV4-2 and TRBJ1-1; D is possibly TRBD1 (6 bases). The CDR3 covers 12 residues. Per germline, CDR1 LGHNA and CDR2 YNFKEQ. Trimming cost V 4 bases and J 8 bases, with 11 bases left between them. Written as DNA, the CDR3 is TGTGCCAGCAGCCTCTCCGGGACAGAAGCTTTCTTT. This codes for CASSLSGTEAFF.

V usage is TRBV7-2 and J usage is TRBJ1-4, with D uncertain. CDR1 is SGHTA and CDR2 is FQGNSA in the germline V gene. The CDR3 extends over 14 amino acids. V was trimmed by 4 bases and J by 8 bases, leaving 14 bases between them. Here the CDR3 DNA reads TGTGCCAGCAGCTCCCCCCCATGGGCCGAAAAACTGTTTTTT. Translating gives CASSSPPWAEKLFF.

V and J are TRBV10-3 and TRBJ2-7; maybe TRBD1 (6 bases). This CDR3 is built from 11 residues. Germline assignment: CDR1 ENHRY and CDR2 SYGVKD. V lost 11 bases and J lost 2, with 10 bases in between. In nucleotides, the CDR3 is TGTGCCGTGGGGGCAACCTACGAGCAGTACTTC. The encoded protein is CAVGATYEQYF.

V is TRBV29-1 and J is TRBJ2-7; tentative D call: TRBD2 (5 bases). The V end was cut by 4 bases, the J end by 6 bases, with 19 bases between. This CDR3 is 14 amino acids long. Germline-derived CDR1 and CDR2 are SQVTM and ANQGSEA. The CDR3 loop is CSVGTASLRGEQYF. The DNA of the CDR3 is TGCAGCGTTGGAACAGCGTCCCTCCGGGGCGAGCAGTACTTC.

This CDR3 reads CASRTTGQNTEAFF. CDR3 in DNA: TGTGCCAGCAGGACCACGGGACAGAACACTGAAGCTTTCTTT. The chain joins TRBV27 to TRBJ1-1, with a weak D call TRBD1 (6 bases). V gave up 6 bases and J gave up 1 base, with 12 bases separating them. Germline V gene data show CDR1 as MNHEY and CDR2 as SMNVEV (reference sequence). This CDR3 spans 14 amino acids.

The chain uses TRBV6-5 and TRBJ2-1, with 8 bases fitting TRBD1. V was pared by 7 bases and J by 4 bases, with 9 bases of the junction left unmatched. The CDR3 runs to 15 residues. Germline V gives CDR1 MNHEY, CDR2 SVGAGI. This CDR3 is CASTKGQELYNEQFF. CDR3 DNA sequence: TGTGCCAGCACCAAGGGACAGGAGCTTTACAATGAGCAGTTCTTC.

The V and J genes are TRBV6-5 and TRBJ2-5; D is possibly TRBD2 (5 bases). Matching the DNA end better, TRBJ2-7 makes the J call doubtful. The CDR3 is 13 residues long. CDR1 is MNHEY, CDR2 SVGAGI, per germline. In DNA, the CDR3 is TGTGCCACGGCACCTGCGGGTAGCTACGAGCAGTACTTC. Residues: CATAPAGSYEQYF.

This clone turned up a few times. The chain couples TRBV27 to TRBJ2-1, with 8 bases matching TRBD2. The CDR3 sequence is 15 residues long. J lost 6 bases, V lost 5 bases, and 9 bases had no gene match. Germline V lookup: CDR1 MNHEY, CDR2 SMNVEV (reference sequence). The CDR3 here is CASSIGTRGGNEQFF. The CDR3 DNA is TGTGCCAGCAGTATCGGGACTAGGGGGGGCAATGAGCAGTTCTTC.

The genes are TRBV11-2 and TRBJ2-1, with 7 bases that match TRBD2. The CDR3 extends over 14 amino acids. J was trimmed by 6 bases and V by 6 bases; bases with no gene match: 8. Looked up from germline, CDR1 is SGHAT and CDR2 is FQNNGV. This CDR3 reads CASSKAGVINEQFF. In nucleotides, the CDR3 is TGTGCCAGCAGTAAGGCGGGAGTAATCAATGAGCAGTTCTTC.

This rearrangement joins TRBV7-9 to TRBJ1-2; D not resolved. The CDR3 is 14 residues long. Trimming cost V 5 bases and J 7 bases, with 17 bases left between them. The germline CDR1 and CDR2 sequences are SEHNR and FQNEAQ (reference sequence). In DNA, the CDR3 is TGTGCCAGCAGCCCAAGGAGCGAACTCGGTGGCTACACCTTC. Translated, it gives CASSPRSELGGYTF.

CDR3: CASSDWLEGSYEQYF. The CDR3 DNA is TGCGCCAGCAGCGACTGGCTAGAAGGCTCCTACGAGCAGTACTTC. The rearrangement uses TRBV4-1 and TRBJ2-7; D is uncertain. The CDR3 runs to 15 residues. Germline CDR1 and CDR2: MGHRA and YSYEKL. V lost 5 bases and J lost 0, with 14 bases in between.

CDR3 loop: CASSTDRGPYEQYF. Written as DNA, the CDR3 is TGTGCCAGCAGTACAGACAGGGGTCCTTACGAGCAGTACTTC. The V call is TRBV27, the J call TRBJ2-7; TRBD1 matches 8 bases. V shed 5 bases and J 4 bases; nucleotides not matched to a gene: 7. Looked up from germline, CDR1 is MNHEY and CDR2 is SMNVEV (reference sequence). The CDR3 loop spans 14 amino acids.

The V and J genes are TRBV5-6 and TRBJ2-3; 8 bases map to TRBD2. Per the germline V gene, CDR1 is SGHDT and CDR2 is YYEEEE. Unmatched junction bases numbered 2, after V lost 2 bases and J lost 9 bases. The CDR3 loop spans 12 amino acids. CDR3 region: CASSFGRGTQYF. The CDR3 coding sequence is TGTGCCAGCAGCTTCGGGAGGGGGACGCAGTATTTT. Using reference TRBV5-6 and TRBJ2-3 for the parts outside the CDR3, the full variable domain is DAGVTQSPTHLIKTRGQQVTLRCSPKSGHDTVSWYQQALGQGPQFIFQYYEEEERQRGNFPDRFSGHQFPNYSSELNVNALLLGDSALYLCASSFGRGTQYFGPGTRLTVL.

The chain joins TRBV7-9 to TRBJ2-5; perhaps TRBD2 as D (6 bases). The V and J ends lost 11 bases and 5 bases respectively, with 24 bases between them. The CDR3 totals 15 residues. Per the germline V gene, CDR1 is SEHNR and CDR2 is FQNEAQ (reference sequence). CDR3: CAGTRDFWGVETQYF. DNA for the CDR3: TGTGCCGGAACTCGGGACTTTTGGGGGGTCGAGACCCAGTACTTC. Full variable domain (rest looked up from reference TRBV7-9 and TRBJ2-5): DTGVSQNPRHKITKRGQNVTFRCDPISEHNRLYWYRQTLGQGPEFLTYFQNEAQLEKSRLLSDRFSAERPKGSFSTLEIQRTEQGDSAMYLCAGTRDFWGVETQYFGPGTRLLVL.

The chain is built from TRBV25-1 and TRBJ2-2; TRBD2 is a possible D gene (5 bases). The CDR3 runs to 14 residues. Germline assignment: CDR1 MGHDK and CDR2 SYGVNS. V dropped 6 bases and J dropped 7 bases, with 15 bases sitting between them. The CDR3 sequence: CASSIQGGGGELFF. CDR3 bases: TGTGCCAGCAGCATTCAAGGAGGAGGCGGGGAGCTGTTTTTT.

This clone was recorded once. The CDR3 protein is CASRVTTGVGETQYF. The CDR3 bases are TGTGCCAGCCGGGTTACGACAGGAGTCGGTGAGACCCAGTACTTC. The chain combines TRBV6-1 with TRBJ2-5; TRBD1 might be the D (6 bases). The CDR3 length is 15 residues. Germline assignment: CDR1 MNHNS and CDR2 SASEGT. The V gene lost 8 bases and the J gene lost 5 bases, with 21 bases spanning the gap.

This chain connects TRBV5-1 to TRBJ2-5, with 7 bases identical to TRBD2. The J call may be faulty, since TRBJ2-7 better matches the DNA end. Germline CDR1 SGHRS, CDR2 YFSETQ. The CDR3 has 16 amino acids. CDR3 sequence (DNA): TGCGCCAGCAGCTTGGTAGGAGAAGCGGGGACCTACGAGCAGTACTTC. Its protein product is CASSLVGEAGTYEQYF.

In DNA, the CDR3 is TGTGCCATCAGTCGATACCCGGGACAGGGAGATGGCTACACCTTC. Protein product: CAISRYPGQGDGYTF. The chain employs TRBV10-3 and TRBJ1-2, with 9 bases lining up with TRBD1. The CDR3 has 15 amino acids. The germline V gene has CDR1 ENHRY and CDR2 SYGVKD. V was pared by 5 bases and J by 6 bases, with 10 bases of the junction left unmatched.

This clone was seen a few times. The gene calls are TRBV11-2 and TRBJ2-1, with 8 bases lining up with TRBD2. Trimming at V came to 5 bases and at J to 2 bases, leaving 11 bases not matched to a gene. From germline, CDR1 is SGHAT and CDR2 FQNNGV. CDR3 length equals 17 residues. CDR3 region: CASSRGPGLGTYNEQFF. Written as DNA, the CDR3 is TGTGCCAGCAGCAGGGGCCCGGGACTAGGTACCTACAATGAGCAGTTCTTC.